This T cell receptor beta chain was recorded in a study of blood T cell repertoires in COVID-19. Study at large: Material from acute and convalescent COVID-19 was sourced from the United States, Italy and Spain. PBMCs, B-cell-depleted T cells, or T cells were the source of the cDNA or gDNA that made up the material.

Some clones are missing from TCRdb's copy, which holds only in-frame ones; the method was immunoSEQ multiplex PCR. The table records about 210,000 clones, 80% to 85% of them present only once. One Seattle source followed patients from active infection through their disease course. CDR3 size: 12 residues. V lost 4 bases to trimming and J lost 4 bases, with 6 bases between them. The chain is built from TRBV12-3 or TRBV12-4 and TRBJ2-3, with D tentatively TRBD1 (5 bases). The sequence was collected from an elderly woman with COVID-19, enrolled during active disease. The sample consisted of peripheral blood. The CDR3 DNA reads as TGTGCCAGCAGTTCGACAGCAGATACGCAGTATTTT. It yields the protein CASSSTADTQYF.